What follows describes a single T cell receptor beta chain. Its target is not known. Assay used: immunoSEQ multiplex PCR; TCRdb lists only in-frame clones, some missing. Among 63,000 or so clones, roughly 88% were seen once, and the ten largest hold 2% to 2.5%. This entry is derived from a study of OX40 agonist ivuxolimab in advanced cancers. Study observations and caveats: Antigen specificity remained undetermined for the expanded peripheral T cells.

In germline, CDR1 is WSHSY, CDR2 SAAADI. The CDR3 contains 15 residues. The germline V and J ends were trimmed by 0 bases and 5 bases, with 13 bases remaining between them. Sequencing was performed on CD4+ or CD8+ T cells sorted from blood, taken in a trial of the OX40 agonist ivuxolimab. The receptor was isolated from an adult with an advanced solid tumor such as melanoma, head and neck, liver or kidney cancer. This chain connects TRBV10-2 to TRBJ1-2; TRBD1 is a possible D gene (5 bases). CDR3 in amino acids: CASSESSPGGYGYTF. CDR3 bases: TGCGCCAGCAGTGAGTCAAGTCCGGGGGGGTATGGCTACACCTTC.